Shown below are 12 T cell receptor beta chains from a single sample sequenced in a study of CD8+ T cells in alopecia areata. TCR sequencing used cDNA made by reverse transcription of extracted RNA. Sequencing was performed with immunoSEQ multiplex PCR; in TCRdb, only in-frame clones are kept and a portion is missing. The data contain 200,000 to 250,000 clones, roughly three fifths of them singletons. The sequencing input was CD8+ T cells sorted from blood. These TCRs come from a human donor in good health.

The chain has TRBV15 and TRBJ1-5; D remains unclear. In germline, CDR1 is LNHNV, CDR2 YYDKDF (reference sequence). This CDR3 comprises 13 residues. V gave up 0 bases and J gave up 3 bases, with 3 bases separating them. The CDR3 DNA is TGTGCCACCAGCAGAGAAACCAATCAGCCCCAGCATTTT. This gives the protein CATSRETNQPQHF.

The chain carries TRBV27 and TRBJ1-5; TRBD1 aligns across 9 bases. This CDR3 is 14 amino acids long. The germline V gene has CDR1 MNHEY and CDR2 SMNVEV (reference sequence). Trimming removed 5 bases from V and 5 bases from J; junction bases left unmatched: 4. In nucleotides, the CDR3 is TGTGCCAGCAGTATCGGACAGGGGTATCAGCCCCAGCATTTT. Translated, it gives CASSIGQGYQPQHF.

V and J are TRBV4-1 and TRBJ1-5; possible D gene TRBD1, 5 bases. Germline lookup yields CDR1 MGHRA and CDR2 YSYEKL. The CDR3 length is 15 residues. The V end was cut by 0 bases, the J end by 5 bases, with 11 bases between. The CDR3 DNA is TGCGCCAGCAGCCAAGATGGGAGGGGCCATCAGCCCCAGCATTTT. Translated, it gives CASSQDGRGHQPQHF.

CDR3 in amino acids: CASSYGGSNEKLFF. DNA for the CDR3: TGTGCCAGCAGTTACGGAGGATCTAATGAAAAACTGTTTTTT. This sequence joins TRBV6-5 and TRBJ1-4; D call uncertain. The V end lost 2 bases, the J end lost 3 bases, and 7 bases lay between the germline ends. This CDR3 has 14 residues. CDR1 and CDR2 from the germline V gene are MNHEY and SVGAGI.

This chain joins TRBV2 and TRBJ1-5, with unresolved D. V was cut by 6 bases and J by 0 bases, with 12 bases left in between. Germline V gene data show CDR1 as SNHLY and CDR2 as FYNNEI. The CDR3 spans 15 residues. CDR3 residues: CASSPGPYSNQPQHF. The CDR3 DNA reads as TGTGCCAGCAGCCCCGGGCCTTATAGCAATCAGCCCCAGCATTTT.

The rearrangement joins TRBV6-5 to TRBJ1-5, with 7 bases matching TRBD1. Germline assignment: CDR1 MNHEY and CDR2 SVGAGI. Losses at the gene ends were 4 bases for V and 7 bases for J; bases not matched to a gene: 4. CDR3 size: 13 residues. The CDR3 nucleotides read TGTGCCAGCAGTTCCACAGGGGTGCAGCCCCAGCATTTT. Translating it yields CASSSTGVQPQHF.

The V call is TRBV5-1, the J call TRBJ1-5, with D unresolved. The CDR3 has 13 amino acids. V dropped 2 bases and J dropped 6 bases, with 9 bases sitting between them. Germline V gene lookup returns CDR1 SGHRS and CDR2 YFSETQ. CDR3 coding DNA: TGCGCCAGCAGCTTCGGGGTAAGTCAGCCCCAGCATTTT. This encodes CASSFGVSQPQHF. Combining the CDR3 with reference TRBV5-1 and TRBJ1-5 gives the whole variable domain KAGVTQTPRYLIKTRGQQVTLSCSPISGHRSVSWYQQTPGQGLQFLFEYFSETQRNKGNFPGRFSGRQFSNSRSEMNVSTLELGDSALYLCASSFGVSQPQHFGDGTRLSIL.

This chain uses TRBV13 with TRBJ2-3; D possibly corresponds to TRBD1 (5 bases). The CDR3 is 16 residues long. The germline gives CDR1 PRHDT, CDR2 FYEKMQ (reference sequence). Trimming stripped 1 base from V and 0 bases from J, with 11 bases between. The CDR3 sequence is CASSLATDGSTDTQYF. In nucleotides, the CDR3 is TGTGCCAGCAGCTTAGCGACAGACGGAAGCACAGATACGCAGTATTTT.

The chain combines TRBV29-1 with TRBJ2-7; the match to TRBD1 covers 7 bases. CDR1 and CDR2 (germline): SQVTM, ANQGSEA. V dropped 7 bases and J dropped 2; count of bases not matched to a gene: 17. The CDR3 length is 16 residues. The CDR3 loop is CSATFFRRDRPYEQYF. The CDR3 nucleotides are TGCAGCGCGACCTTTTTTAGACGGGACAGACCCTACGAGCAGTACTTC.

This rearrangement joins TRBV27 to TRBJ2-5; D perhaps matches TRBD2 (7 bases). V was cut by 4 bases and J by 6 bases, with 15 bases left in between. The CDR3 length is 14 residues. Germline CDR1 is MNHEY and CDR2 is SMNVEV (reference sequence). For the CDR3, the DNA is TGTGCCAGCAGTTCTGAGGGGGGGCTTAAGACCCAGTACTTC. Its protein is CASSSEGGLKTQYF.

This clone was detected only a few times. Other DNA sequences in this specimen translate into the identical CDR3. The gene calls are TRBV29-1 and TRBJ1-2, with D hard to call. The CDR3 is 11 residues long. V shed 3 bases and J shed 6 bases, with 8 bases lying between them. The germline V gene encodes CDR1 SQVTM and CDR2 ANQGSEA. The CDR3 DNA sequence: TGCAGCGTTGATAAGGGAGATGGCTACACCTTC. Translation gives CSVDKGDGYTF.

The rearrangement joins TRBV28 to TRBJ2-3; 8 bases align to TRBD2. The V segment lost 1 base and the J segment 3 bases; nucleotides outside the gene matches: 9. Per the germline V gene, CDR1 is MDHEN and CDR2 is SYDVKM. The CDR3 loop spans 17 amino acids. DNA of the CDR3: TGTGCCAGCAGTTTATACTCTGAGGCGGGGGGAACAGATACGCAGTATTTT. Amino acid sequence: CASSLYSEAGGTDTQYF. Together with reference TRBV28 and TRBJ2-3, the CDR3 gives the full variable domain: DVKVTQSSRYLVKRTGEKVFLECVQDMDHENMFWYRQDPGLGLRLIYFSYDVKMKEKGDIPEGYSVSREKKERFSLILESASTNQTSMYLCASSLYSEAGGTDTQYFGPGTRLTVL.